The present T cell receptor (beta chain) was sequenced within a study of blood T cell repertoires in COVID-19. Study context: The origin of the acute and convalescent COVID-19 samples was the United States, Italy and Spain. The cDNA or gDNA used as material had been derived from T cells, B-cell-depleted T cells, or PBMCs.

It was during active infection that Seattle patients were enrolled and then longitudinally followed. Authors' processing steps: From reference gene primer amplification, estimates of nucleated cell counts were derived. Libraries were prepared by immunoSEQ multiplex PCR; TCRdb keeps only in-frame clonotypes and omits some of them. Clone size and V and J calls were adopted from that table, with D and trimming inferred from the DNA. The sample carries 250,000 to 300,000 clones, 75% to 90% recorded once. This TCR was sampled from a woman in her fifties or sixties with COVID-19, enrolled during active disease. The source material was peripheral blood.

In nucleotides, the CDR3 is TGTGCCAGCAGCTTATTGGGACTAGCGGTCGAGCTGTACAATGAGCAGTTCTTC. Translating it yields CASSLLGLAVELYNEQFF. V and J are TRBV7-9 and TRBJ2-1, with 11 nucleotides matching TRBD2. This CDR3 is built from 18 residues. Germline trimming cut 2 bases from V and 4 bases from J; bases unmatched to any gene: 10. In germline, CDR1 is SEHNR, CDR2 FQNEAQ (reference sequence).